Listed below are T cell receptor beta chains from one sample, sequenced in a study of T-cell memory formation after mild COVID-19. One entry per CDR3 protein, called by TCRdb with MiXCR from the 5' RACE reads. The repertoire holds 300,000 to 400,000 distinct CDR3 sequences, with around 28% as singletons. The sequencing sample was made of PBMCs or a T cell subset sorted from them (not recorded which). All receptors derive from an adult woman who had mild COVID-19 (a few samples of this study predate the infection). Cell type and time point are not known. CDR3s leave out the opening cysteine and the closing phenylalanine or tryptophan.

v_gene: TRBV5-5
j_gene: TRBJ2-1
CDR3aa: ASSFSGDEQF

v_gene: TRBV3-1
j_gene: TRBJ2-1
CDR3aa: ASSRRSYNEQF

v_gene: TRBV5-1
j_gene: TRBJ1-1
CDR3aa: ASSLFPGGTLGGGNTEAF

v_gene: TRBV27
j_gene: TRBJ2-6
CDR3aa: ASSFGAWTGGSGANVLT

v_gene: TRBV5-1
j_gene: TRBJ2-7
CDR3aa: ASSFLGLGPYEQY

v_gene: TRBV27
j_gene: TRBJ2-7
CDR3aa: ASTSGGTGSYEQY

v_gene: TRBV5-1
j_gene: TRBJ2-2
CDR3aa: ASSPMTGDTGELF

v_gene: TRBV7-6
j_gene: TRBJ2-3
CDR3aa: ASSQRLAGATDTQY

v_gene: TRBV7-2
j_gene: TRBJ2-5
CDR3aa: ASDGSIGETQY

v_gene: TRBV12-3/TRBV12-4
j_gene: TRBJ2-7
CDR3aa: ASTQEGGEQY

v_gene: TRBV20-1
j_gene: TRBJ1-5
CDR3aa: SASSSGTSPSQPQH

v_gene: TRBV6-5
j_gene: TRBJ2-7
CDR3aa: ASSYSMRSSSYEQY

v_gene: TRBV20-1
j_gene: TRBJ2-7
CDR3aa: SARSGSTHEQY

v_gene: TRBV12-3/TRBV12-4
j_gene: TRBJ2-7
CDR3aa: ASSSRPRDSERYEQY

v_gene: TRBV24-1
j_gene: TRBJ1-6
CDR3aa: ATRKGAGSPLH

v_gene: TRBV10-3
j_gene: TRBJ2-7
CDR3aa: AIQDGYEQY

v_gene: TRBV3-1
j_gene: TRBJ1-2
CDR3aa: ASSQGDYNYGYT

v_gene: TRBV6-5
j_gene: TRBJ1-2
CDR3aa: ASSYSMRGLAYGYT

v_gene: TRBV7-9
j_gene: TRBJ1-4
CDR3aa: ASSWGSVGRPGKLF

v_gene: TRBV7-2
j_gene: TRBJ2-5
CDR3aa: ASSGRPGQGAPETQY

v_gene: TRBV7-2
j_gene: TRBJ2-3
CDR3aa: ASSLLSNTQY

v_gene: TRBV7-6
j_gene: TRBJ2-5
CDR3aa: ASGINGGSGETQY

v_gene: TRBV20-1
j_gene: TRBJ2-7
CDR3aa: SARNTGLAGEHEQY

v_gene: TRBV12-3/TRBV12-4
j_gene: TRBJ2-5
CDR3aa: ASRLVQGRGETQY

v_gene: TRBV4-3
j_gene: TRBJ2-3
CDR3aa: ASSQWQGADTQY

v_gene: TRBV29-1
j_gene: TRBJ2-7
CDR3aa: SGGSGQSYEQY

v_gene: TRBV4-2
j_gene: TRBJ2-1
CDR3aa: ASSQDLLNEQF

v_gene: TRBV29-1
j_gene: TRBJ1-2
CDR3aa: SVEVVSTNYGYT

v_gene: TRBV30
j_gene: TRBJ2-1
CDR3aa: AWSEGTGNEQF

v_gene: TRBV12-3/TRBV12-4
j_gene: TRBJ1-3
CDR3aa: ASSGVPPSSGNTIY

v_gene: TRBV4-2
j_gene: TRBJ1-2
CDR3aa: ASSQETGGGYGYT

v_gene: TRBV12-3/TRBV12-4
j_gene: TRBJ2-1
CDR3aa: ASSSPGTGYNEQF

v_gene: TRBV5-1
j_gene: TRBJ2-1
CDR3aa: ASSPPPGQENNEQF